This T cell receptor (beta chain) is drawn from a study of blood T cell repertoires in COVID-19. Looking at the study overall: Sites in the United States, Italy and Spain provided acute and convalescent COVID-19 samples. PBMCs, B-cell-depleted T cells, or T cells were the source of the cDNA or gDNA that made up the material.

The germline V gene encodes CDR1 ENHRY and CDR2 SYGVKD. V gave up 9 bases and J gave up 2 bases; unmatched junction bases: 10. The CDR3 is 15 residues long. Some clones are missing from TCRdb's copy, which holds only in-frame ones; the method was immunoSEQ multiplex PCR. The table lists some 190,000 clones, roughly 84% of them singletons. The sequencing input was peripheral blood. J is TRBJ2-3 and V is TRBV10-3, with TRBD2 identical over 8 bases. The clonotype comes from a woman aged 80 or older with acute or convalescent COVID-19. The DNA for the CDR3 is TGTGCCATTTCCACTTTAGCGGGGTTCACAGATACGCAGTATTTT. It yields the protein CAISTLAGFTDTQYF.